Frequency places the clone carrying this TCR beta chain as medium-sized. The target antigen is unknown. The CDR3 sequence is 14 residues long. Germline values: CDR1 SEHNR, CDR2 FQNEAQ (reference sequence). All CD8+ T cell subsets were sorted in triplicate at fewer than 350,000 cells each. Libraries were UMI-labeled 5' RACE TRB cDNA. One entry per CDR3 protein, without DNA, is what TCRdb gives after re-calling the 5' RACE reads. The repertoire shows around 24,000 distinct CDR3 sequences; the top ten hold about 4.2%. The sample comes from a study of CXCR3-negative and CXCR3-positive naive CD8 T cells. Broader study findings: Higher TRB CDR3 hydrophobicity marked CXCR3-positive naive cells relative to CXCR3-negative naive cells. Whereas memory cells differed, naive CXCR3-negative and CXCR3-positive cells shared similar TRBV-TRBJ usage.

This chain connects TRBV7-9 to TRBJ2-5; TCRdb calls TRBD1, which cannot be checked without DNA. The TCR was taken from a human donor in good health. Some clones in this sample may be carry-over from other donors' samples. The sample was naive CXCR3- CD8+ T cells from blood. Subset in this sample: CD45RO-CCR7+CD27+CD95- naive CD8+ T cells lacking CXCR3 (TNR3-). CDR3 in amino acids: CASSPRGDQETQYF. Based on the CDR3 plus reference TRBV7-9 and TRBJ2-5, the full variable domain is DTGVSQNPRHKITKRGQNVTFRCDPISEHNRLYWYRQTLGQGPEFLTYFQNEAQLEKSRLLSDRFSAERPKGSFSTLEIQRTEQGDSAMYLCASSPRGDQETQYFGPGTRLLVL.